This TCR beta chain derives from a study of response to subunit inactivated influenza vaccine (dated by TCRdb to 2016 to 2019). As for the study more broadly: To follow how T cells responded to a trivalent subunit inactivated influenza vaccine, the researchers relied on deep quantitative profiling of the T cell receptor repertoire. Findings and caveats that apply to the study as a whole: According to the authors, only a limited number of new T cells may be recruited by each seasonal influenza vaccination.

V and J lose 0 bases and 8 bases, and a span of 11 bases separates them. Spanning cysteine to phenylalanine, the CDR3 consists of 15 amino acids. Only the CDR3 DNA is retained, 45 bases long and in frame from the first base. With respect to this clonotype: The specificity of this receptor is unknown. Base-call qualities are not available, and no considerably larger clone is one nucleotide away.

Preparation of the library involved RT-PCR. The sequencer listed for this sample is Illumina HiSeq 2500. TCRdb trimmed the raw reads at Q25, called clones with MiXCR and kept productive beta chains. All rows with the same CDR3 protein become a single entry with the most common DNA and genes. This sample has hundreds of thousands of distinct CDR3 sequences in its table, and 15% to 18% of those were observed once. The ten largest clones represent around 10% of the sample. Sample: PBMCs from blood, taken 11 to 12 days after vaccination. Recombination connected TRBV12-3 or TRBV12-4 to TRBJ1-6, with the D gene uncertain. This receptor was taken from a man between 50 and 59 years old who received an inactivated influenza vaccine. Donor details come from another sample of the same person, matched by shared clones. The DNA sequence is given as TGTGCCAGCAGTTTAGCTAGACCCGGGCATTCACCCCTCCACTTT. The encoded protein is CASSLARPGHSPLHF.